The T cell receptor beta chain described here comes from a study of T-cell memory formation after mild COVID-19. Via MiXCR, TCRdb re-called the 5' RACE reads, giving one row per CDR3 protein. The profile covers hundreds of thousands of distinct CDR3 sequences, with roughly a fifth appearing a single time and roughly 21% taken by the ten largest. The CDR3 is made up of 13 amino acids. Germline CDR1 is DFQATT and CDR2 is SNEGSKA (reference sequence). Trimming pared 5 bases from V and 2 bases from J, leaving 10 bases between. This clonotype was seen a handful of times. The receptor comes from a man between 18 and 35 years old who had mild COVID-19 (a few samples of this study predate the infection). Cell type and time point are not known. The rearrangement joins TRBV20-1 to TRBJ2-1; D is ambiguous. The specimen sequenced was PBMCs or a T cell subset sorted from them (not recorded which). As DNA, the CDR3 is TGCAGTGCTGCCCCGGATCCCTACAATGAGCAGTTCTTC. This sequence encodes CSAAPDPYNEQFF.